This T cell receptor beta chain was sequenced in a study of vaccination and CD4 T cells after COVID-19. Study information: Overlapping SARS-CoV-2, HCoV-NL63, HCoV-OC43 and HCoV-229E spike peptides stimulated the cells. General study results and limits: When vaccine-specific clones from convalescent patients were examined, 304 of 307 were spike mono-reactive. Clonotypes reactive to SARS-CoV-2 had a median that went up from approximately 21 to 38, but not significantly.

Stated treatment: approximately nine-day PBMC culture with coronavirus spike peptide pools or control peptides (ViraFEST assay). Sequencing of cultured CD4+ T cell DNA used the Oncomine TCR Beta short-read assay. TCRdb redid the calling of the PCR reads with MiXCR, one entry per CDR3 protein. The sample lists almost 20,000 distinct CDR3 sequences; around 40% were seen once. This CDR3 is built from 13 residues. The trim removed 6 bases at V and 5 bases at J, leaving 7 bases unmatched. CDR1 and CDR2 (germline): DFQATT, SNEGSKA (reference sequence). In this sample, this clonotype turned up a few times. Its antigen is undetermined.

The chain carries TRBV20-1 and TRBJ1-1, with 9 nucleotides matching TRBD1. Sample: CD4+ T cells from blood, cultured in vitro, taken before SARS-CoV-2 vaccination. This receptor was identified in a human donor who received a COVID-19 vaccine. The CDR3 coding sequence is TGCAGTGCCCTATCGGACAGGGGAACTGAAGCTTTCTTT. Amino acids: CSALSDRGTEAFF.